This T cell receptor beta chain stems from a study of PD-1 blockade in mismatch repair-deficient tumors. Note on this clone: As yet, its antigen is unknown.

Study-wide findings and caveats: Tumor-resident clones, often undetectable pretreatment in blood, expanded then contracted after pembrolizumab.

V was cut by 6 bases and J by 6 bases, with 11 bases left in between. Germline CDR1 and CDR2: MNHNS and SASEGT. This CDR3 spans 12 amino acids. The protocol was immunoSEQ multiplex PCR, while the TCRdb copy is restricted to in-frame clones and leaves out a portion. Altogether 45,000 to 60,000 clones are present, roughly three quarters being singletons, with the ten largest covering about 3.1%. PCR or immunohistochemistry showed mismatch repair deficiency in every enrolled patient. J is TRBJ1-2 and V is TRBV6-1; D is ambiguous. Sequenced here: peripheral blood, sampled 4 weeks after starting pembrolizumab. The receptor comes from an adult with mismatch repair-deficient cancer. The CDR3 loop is CASRPQAHGYTF. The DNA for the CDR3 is TGTGCCAGCAGACCCCAGGCTCATGGCTACACCTTC.